Listed below are T cell receptor beta chains from one sample, sequenced in a study of blood T cell repertoires in COVID-19. The method was immunoSEQ multiplex PCR; TCRdb's version includes in-frame clones alone and lacks a portion of them. The data contain about 200,000 clones, 80% to 90% of them singletons. The sequenced material came from PBMCs or T cells enriched from blood (not recorded which). Source of these receptors: a woman younger than 45 who had been exposed to COVID-19. Each CDR3 is given without its conserved first and last residue.

V	CDR3
TRBV20-1	SASGGRRDSPLH
TRBV24-1	ATSDHRGLDTGELF
TRBV3-1/TRBV3-2	ASSQDLGGAWDEQF
TRBV4-2	ASSPALADPTDTQY
TRBV5-1	ASSRRDRGPYEQY
TRBV7-9	ASPEEWDGYT
TRBV5-6	ASSIGQETNYGYT
TRBV30	AWRQPGNSPLH
TRBV3-1/TRBV3-2	ASSPSGRDYGYT
TRBV5-1	ASSLDPSKETQY
TRBV6-5	ASSRIGGVSYGYT
TRBV30	AWRRQGALYEQY
TRBV6-5	ASSFRDRANSPLH
TRBV29-1	SVVGTSGASYEQY
TRBV29-1	SVGPTETAGYT
TRBV2	ATRTGDSYEQY
TRBV12-5	ASGSPAGGGDTYEQY
TRBV5-1	ASSGQGTSGYT
TRBV10-3	AIAEYSGNTIY
TRBV4-2	ASSQDLLGGEVAGYT
TRBV2	ASLYVSSYNSPLH
TRBV6-1	ASSETYRAEQY
TRBV5-1	ASSLQTGTEAF
TRBV9	ASSPGANYGYT
TRBV5-1	ASSLGTVLGGYT
TRBV20-1	SASRAGGAGSNQPQH
TRBV5-1	ASSLGTSGGNVQETQY
TRBV18	ASSPSGFGYT
TRBV5-6	ASSYRPAGSAF
TRBV27	ASSLSKFPQGANYGYT
TRBV30	AWSDPIQGDEKLF
TRBV9	ASSVGQGYETQY
TRBV6-6	ASRDTGDYGYT
TRBV11-3	ASSLPDRPTEAF
TRBV4-2	ASSQDPRGGETQY
TRBV5-1	ASSLQRTGFNTGELF
TRBV21-1	ATGTGYNTGELF
TRBV3-1/TRBV3-2	ASSQTSGNTIY
TRBV11-2	ASSIQGAGYGYT
TRBV21-1	ASSTPNSLKDSISGNTIY
TRBV29-1	SVDPGQGAINYGYT
TRBV19	ASSFADYGYT
TRBV10-3	ATGNGQTGPDTDTQY
TRBV5-1	ASSLGQERSGNTIY
TRBV27	ASSFFGVSGANVLT
TRBV11-2	ASSLEPDEQF
TRBV10-1	ASSEFVAGALHTQY
TRBV6-5	ASSPIRGATGELF
TRBV30	AWSSPGNSYNSPLH
TRBV10-2	ASRGAGANVLT
TRBV5-6	ASRTTRAAGYT
TRBV19	ASTVVSQITNQPQH
TRBV27	ASSLRPGTSGPYNEQF
TRBV7-2	ASSLGLIYNSPLH
TRBV4-2	ASSLHDRRAGELF
TRBV27	ASSLTGTSGGLYTGELF